This record looks at one T cell receptor beta chain sequence and its context. The antigen is not known. Clones were read by immunoSEQ multiplex PCR, and TCRdb kept only the in-frame ones, dropping some. The sample holds about 120,000 clones, roughly 91% seen once. The data were taken from a study of T cell responses to AZD1222 COVID-19 vaccine. The study's findings and limits: Scientists sampled the repertoires only once the peak T cell response had passed. Within unmutated variant regions lay the reported targets of nearly half of spike-specific TCRs.

CDR3 size: 14 residues. V shed 4 bases, J shed 3 bases, and the junction held 6 bases outside the gene matches. The germline V gene has CDR1 SGDLS and CDR2 YYNGEE. Pooled samples include second doses given at about 4 or 12 weeks. The chain recombines TRBV9 with TRBJ2-7, with 8 bases matching TRBD2. This TCR derives from an adult who received the AZD1222 COVID-19 vaccine. Here the sequenced sample was peripheral blood, taken 28 days after the second AZD1222 dose. The CDR3 spells CASSTGLVGYEQYF. CDR3 coding DNA: TGTGCCAGCAGCACGGGACTAGTAGGCTACGAGCAGTACTTC.